This paragraph reports one T cell receptor beta chain. As yet, its antigen is unknown. PCR involved 60 Vbeta and 13 Jbeta primers. Profiled with immunoSEQ multiplex PCR; TCRdb holds only in-frame clones, not every one. Of roughly 100,000 clones in the sample, around four fifths are singletons; the top ten hold approximately 1.9%. The CDR3 is made up of 16 amino acids. Germline loops: CDR1 SGHTA, CDR2 FQGTGA. The ends lost 0 bases at V and 0 bases at J; junction bases unmatched: 2. The sample is drawn from a study of cytomegalovirus exposure and HLA in healthy donors. Study results and limitations: Earlier results showed most TCR beta V segments being productive about 87% or about 30% of the time. Reportedly, TCR beta sequences accurately predicted HLA-A and HLA-B alleles in most subjects. The study put under 200 TCR beta chains on its list as cytomegalovirus-associated.

This chain uses TRBV7-3 with TRBJ2-1, with 7 nucleotides matching TRBD2. Sequenced sample: PBMCs. The source of this sequence is a woman in her thirties or forties in good health and CMV-seronegative. CDR3 coding DNA: TGTGCCAGCAGCTTAACGGGACTAAGCTCCTACAATGAGCAGTTCTTC. Protein: CASSLTGLSSYNEQFF.